This paragraph covers one T cell receptor beta chain sequence. The method was immunoSEQ multiplex PCR; TCRdb's version includes in-frame clones alone and lacks a portion of them. Found here are approximately 100,000 clones, approximately 90% of them singletons; the top ten hold roughly 20%. These data come from a study of T cell responses to AZD1222 COVID-19 vaccine. The V end was cut by 6 bases, the J end by 7 bases, with 12 bases between. CDR3 length: 13 amino acids. Per germline, CDR1 LNHDA and CDR2 SQIVND (reference sequence). The chain joins TRBV19 to TRBJ1-4; D remains unclear. The receptor comes from an adult in good health. The input for sequencing was peripheral blood, taken on day 0 of AZD1222 vaccination. The CDR3 spells CASRRSLAEKLFF. The CDR3 DNA reads as TGTGCCAGTAGAAGATCTTTGGCTGAAAAACTGTTTTTT.